Given below is one T cell receptor (beta chain) in context. The data belong to a study of blood T cell repertoires in COVID-19. In the study overall: PBMCs, B-cell-depleted T cells, or T cells provided the cDNA or gDNA that made up the material.

Per the germline V gene, CDR1 is LGHNT and CDR2 is FRNRAP. The CDR3 has 18 residues. Trimming removed 0 bases from V and 3 bases from J; junction bases left unmatched: 8. The protocol was immunoSEQ multiplex PCR, while the TCRdb copy is restricted to in-frame clones and leaves out a portion. The sample contains about 70,000 clones, around 84% of which appear only once. The chain combines TRBV12-5 with TRBJ2-3; 11 bases agree with TRBD2. This receptor was identified in a woman aged 70-85 years with acute or convalescent COVID-19. The specimen sequenced was peripheral blood. The chain's CDR3 is CASGLVIAGGPGTDTQYF. The CDR3 DNA sequence: TGTGCTAGTGGTTTGGTGATAGCGGGGGGGCCTGGTACAGATACGCAGTATTTT.